These 14 T cell receptor beta chains were sequenced from one sample in a study of blood T cell repertoires in COVID-19. Sequencing was performed with immunoSEQ multiplex PCR; in TCRdb, only in-frame clones are kept and a portion is missing. The table has around 190,000 clones, around 79% seen once. The sequencing sample was made of peripheral blood. These receptors were taken from a woman aged 45-65 years with acute or convalescent COVID-19.

This clone occurred many times. V gene TRBV19 combines with J gene TRBJ1-3, with 8 bases matching TRBD1. The J segment lost 7 bases and the V segment lost 8 bases, leaving 13 bases of the junction unmatched. CDR1 is LNHDA, CDR2 SQIVND, per germline (reference sequence). The CDR3 is 15 amino acids. The CDR3 is CASGGTGGGENTIYF. The DNA for the CDR3 is TGTGCCAGTGGCGGGACAGGCGGTGGAGAGAACACCATATATTTT.

This clone has a handful of counts. This chain connects TRBV30 to TRBJ2-7; TRBD1 matches at 12 bases. Germline V lookup: CDR1 GTSNPN, CDR2 SVGIG (reference sequence). The CDR3 extends over 15 amino acids. Trimming at V came to 1 base and at J to 4 bases, leaving 5 bases not matched to a gene. The CDR3 protein is CAWSAGQGARYEQYF. CDR3 bases: TGTGCCTGGAGTGCGGGACAGGGGGCGCGTTACGAGCAGTACTTC.

The chain combines TRBV7-8 with TRBJ2-3; 8 bases fit TRBD2. The CDR3 contains 12 residues. Germline-derived CDR1 and CDR2 are SGHVS and FQNEAQ. J gave up 11 bases and V 7 bases, and 8 bases lay outside the gene matches. CDR3 nucleotides: TGTGCCAGCACCCGGGGCGGGGGGAGGCAGTATTTT. This sequence encodes CASTRGGGRQYF.

V usage is TRBV3-1 (or the pseudogene TRBV3-2) and J usage is TRBJ2-1; D remains unclear. Trimming cost V 4 bases and J 6 bases, with 4 bases left between them. Germline CDR1 and CDR2: LGHDT and YNNKEL (reference sequence). The CDR3 extends over 11 amino acids. The CDR3 DNA reads TGTGCCAGCAGCCTATTCAATGAGCAGTTCTTC. Amino acids: CASSLFNEQFF.

The rearrangement joins TRBV19 to TRBJ2-1, with 9 bases fitting TRBD2. This CDR3 has 17 amino acids. V was pared by 1 base and J by 4 bases, with 8 bases of the junction left unmatched. The germline gives CDR1 LNHDA, CDR2 SQIVND (reference sequence). The CDR3 spells CASSIASSRGGYNEQFF. For the CDR3, the DNA is TGTGCCAGTAGTATAGCCTCGTCGCGGGGGGGTTACAATGAGCAGTTCTTC.

A remark on this clone: Additional DNA sequences in this sample encode the identical CDR3. The chain couples TRBV6-5 to TRBJ1-2; 8 nucleotides line up with TRBD1. Germline V CDR1 and CDR2: MNHEY, SVGAGI. J was trimmed by 0 bases and V by 8 bases; bases with no gene match: 8. CDR3 length equals 15 residues. CDR3 sequence (DNA): TGTGCCAGCTCCACTGTGGACAGGGCTAACTATGGCTACACCTTC. Translating gives CASSTVDRANYGYTF.

The rearrangement uses TRBV9 and TRBJ2-5, with D possibly TRBD2 on 6 matching bases. CDR3 length equals 14 residues. The V end lost 0 bases, the J end lost 5 bases, and 11 bases lay between the germline ends. Germline V lookup: CDR1 SGDLS, CDR2 YYNGEE. CDR3 region: CASSVDPGRETQYF. CDR3 nucleotide sequence: TGTGCCAGCAGCGTAGATCCAGGGAGGGAGACCCAGTACTTC.

This chain connects TRBV18 to TRBJ2-7; 10 nucleotides agree with TRBD1. V gave up 3 bases and J gave up 6 bases; unmatched junction bases: 14. The CDR3 is made up of 17 amino acids. Germline lookup yields CDR1 KGHSH and CDR2 LQKENI. The CDR3 reads CASSPALGVTGGGEQYF. The CDR3 DNA is TGTGCCAGCTCACCCGCCCTTGGGGTGACAGGGGGCGGCGAGCAGTACTTC.

V usage is TRBV27 and J usage is TRBJ2-1; possibly TRBD2 for D (6 bases). Trimming took 2 bases from V and 4 from J, leaving 6 bases between them. Germline values: CDR1 MNHEY, CDR2 SMNVEV (reference sequence). The CDR3 consists of 13 residues. CDR3 region: CASSLRGYNEQFF. Written as DNA, the CDR3 is TGTGCCAGCAGTTTACGGGGGTACAATGAGCAGTTCTTC.

The chain joins TRBV5-8 to TRBJ2-3; D is possibly TRBD1 (6 bases). Trimming shortened V by 4 bases and J by 2 bases, and 17 bases separated the two germline ends. CDR1 is SGHTS and CDR2 is YDEGEE in the germline V gene. The CDR3 runs 16 residues. DNA for the CDR3: TGTGCCAGCAGCCCAGAGGACAGCCGACCCACAGATACGCAGTATTTT. This translates into CASSPEDSRPTDTQYF.

The V and J genes are TRBV7-9 and TRBJ1-2, with a tentative D call TRBD1 (6 bases). The CDR3 extends over 18 amino acids. The V gene's germline CDR1 is SEHNR and CDR2 FQNEAQ (reference sequence). V was trimmed by 0 bases and J by 0 bases, leaving 17 bases between them. CDR3 region: CASSLATDRLRPNYGYTF. CDR3 DNA: TGTGCCAGCAGCTTAGCGACGGACAGACTACGACCTAACTATGGCTACACCTTC.

The rearrangement uses TRBV9 and TRBJ1-3, with a possible D match to TRBD1 (6 bases). V lost 4 bases and J lost 0, with 14 bases in between. Germline CDR1 is SGDLS and CDR2 is YYNGEE. This CDR3 is built from 16 residues. CDR3 sequence reads: CASSFSTGLSGNTIYF. CDR3 bases: TGTGCCAGCAGCTTTTCGACAGGTCTCTCTGGAAACACCATATATTTT.

This chain joins TRBV7-9 and TRBJ2-2, with TRBD2 matching 8 bases. The germline CDR1 and CDR2 sequences are SEHNR and FQNEAQ (reference sequence). Germline trimming cut 6 bases from V and 4 bases from J; bases unmatched to any gene: 7. The CDR3 has 15 amino acids. In nucleotides, the CDR3 is TGTGCCAGCAGGGGAGCGGGAGTCGTCACCGGGGAGCTGTTTTTT. Its translation: CASRGAGVVTGELFF.

The chain is built from TRBV28 and TRBJ1-4; 8 positions agree with TRBD1. CDR1 MDHEN and CDR2 SYDVKM come from the germline V gene. This CDR3 has 13 residues. The ends lost 8 bases at V and 7 bases at J; junction bases unmatched: 6. CDR3 residues: CASQGALGEKLFF. The CDR3 DNA reads TGTGCCAGCCAGGGGGCTCTAGGTGAAAAACTGTTTTTT.